This T cell receptor (beta chain) was documented in a study of CD8 T cells in ankylosing spondylitis. TCRdb fed the 5' RACE reads into MiXCR, producing one record per CDR3 protein. This sample carries 130,000 or so distinct CDR3 sequences, 7% of them seen once, and the ten largest clones take more than 9%. Whole-study findings and limits: A TCR beta motif of under ten highly homologous variants appeared characteristic of ankylosing spondylitis blood. Matched synovial fluid from ankylosing spondylitis patients was reported to be enriched for disease-linked clones. Within peripheral blood, clones linked to disease were CD8+ and relatively rare.

This clonotype appeared many times. Antigen specificity is unknown. Sequencing input: blood, either unsorted or a sorted T cell fraction (not recorded which). The clonotype originates from a male donor with ankylosing spondylitis or in good health (not recorded which).

The CDR3 sequence is CASSPPGSGANVLTF. In nucleotides, the CDR3 is TGTGCCAGCAGTCCTCCAGGATCTGGGGCCAACGTCCTGACTTTC. The V and J genes are TRBV28 and TRBJ2-6; D is unresolved. Trimming pared 5 bases from V and 1 base from J, leaving 9 bases between. The germline CDR1 and CDR2 sequences are MDHEN and SYDVKM. The CDR3 is 15 amino acids.